This T cell receptor (beta chain) stems from a study of shared clonotypes between healthy human individuals. Donors, without exception, were Caucasian adults residing in Nashville, Tennessee. CDR1 is SGHAT and CDR2 is FQNNGV in the germline V gene. The CDR3 is 14 residues long. Trimming removed 1 base at V and 2 bases at J, with 9 bases between. Study-wide points: Only blood was sampled, and tissue TCR repertoires likely differ from blood ones.

This clone was recorded many times. Its antigen is still unknown. Profiled with immunoSEQ multiplex PCR; TCRdb holds only in-frame clones, not every one. Of about 680,000 clones in the sample, around 72% were seen once. The sample was memory CD4+ T cells sorted from blood. As to subset: CD45RA-negative fraction. The receptor comes from a woman aged 25-40 years in good health. The chain combines TRBV11-2 with TRBJ2-7, with D hard to call. The CDR3 sequence: CASSLGLQAYEQYF. In DNA form, the CDR3 reads TGTGCCAGCAGCTTAGGTCTGCAGGCCTACGAGCAGTACTTC. Drawing the rest from reference TRBV11-2 and TRBJ2-7, the complete variable domain is EAGVAQSPRYKIIEKRQSVAFWCNPISGHATLYWYQQILGQGPKLLIQFQNNGVVDDSQLPKDRFSAERLKGVDSTLKIQPAKLEDSAVYLCASSLGLQAYEQYFGPGTRLTVT.